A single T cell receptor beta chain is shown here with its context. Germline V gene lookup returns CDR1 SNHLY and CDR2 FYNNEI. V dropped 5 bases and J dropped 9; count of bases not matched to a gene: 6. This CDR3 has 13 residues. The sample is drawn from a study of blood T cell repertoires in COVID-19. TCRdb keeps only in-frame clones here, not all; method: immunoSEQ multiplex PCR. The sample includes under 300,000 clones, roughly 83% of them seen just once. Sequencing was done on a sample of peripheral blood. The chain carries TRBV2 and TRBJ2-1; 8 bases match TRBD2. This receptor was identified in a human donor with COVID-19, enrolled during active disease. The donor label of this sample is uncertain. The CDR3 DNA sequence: TGTGCCAGCAGTCTTGGACTAGCAAGTGAGCAGTTCTTC. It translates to CASSLGLASEQFF.